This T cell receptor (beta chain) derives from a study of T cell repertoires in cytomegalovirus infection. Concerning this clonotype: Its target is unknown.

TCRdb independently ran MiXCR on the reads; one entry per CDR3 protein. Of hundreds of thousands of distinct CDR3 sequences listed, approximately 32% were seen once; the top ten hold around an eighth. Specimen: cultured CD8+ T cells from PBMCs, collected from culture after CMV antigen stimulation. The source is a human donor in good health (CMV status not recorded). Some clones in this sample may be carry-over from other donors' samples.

Here the CDR3 DNA reads TGTGCCAACCAGCGGGGCAATGAGCAGTTCTTC. This translates into CANQRGNEQFF. The V gene is TRBV2, the J gene TRBJ2-1, with TRBD2 matching 7 bases. The germline CDR1 and CDR2 sequences are SNHLY and FYNNEI. V shed 10 bases and J 6 bases; nucleotides not matched to a gene: 3. This CDR3 contains 11 residues. The full variable domain, in which reference TRBV2 and TRBJ2-1 provide the parts outside the CDR3, is EPEVTQTPSHQVTQMGQEVILRCVPISNHLYFYWYRQILGQKVEFLVSFYNNEISEKSEIFDDQFSVERPDGSNFTLKIRSTKLEDSAMYFCANQRGNEQFFGPGTRLTVL.